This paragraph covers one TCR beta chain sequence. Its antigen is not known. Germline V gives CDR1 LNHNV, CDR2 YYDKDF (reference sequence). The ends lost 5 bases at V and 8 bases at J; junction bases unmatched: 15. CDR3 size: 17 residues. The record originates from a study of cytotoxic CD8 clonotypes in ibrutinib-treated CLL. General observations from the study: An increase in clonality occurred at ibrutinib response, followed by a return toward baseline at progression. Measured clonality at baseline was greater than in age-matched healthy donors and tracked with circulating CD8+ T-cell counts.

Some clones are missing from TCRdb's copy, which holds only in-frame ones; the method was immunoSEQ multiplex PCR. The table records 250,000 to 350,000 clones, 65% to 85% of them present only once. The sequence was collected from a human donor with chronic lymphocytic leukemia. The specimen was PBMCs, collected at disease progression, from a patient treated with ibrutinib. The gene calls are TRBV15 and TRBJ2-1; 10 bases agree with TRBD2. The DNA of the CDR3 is TGTGCCACCAGCCATCCGAGGGGAGCGGGGGGGCATGATGAGCAGTTCTTC. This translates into CATSHPRGAGGHDEQFF.